A single sample gave rise to the 21 T cell receptor beta chains below, sequenced in a study of T cells in Graves' hyperthyroidism and ophthalmopathy (dated by TCRdb to the late 2010s). Library preparation was by multiplex PCR. Sequencer: Illumina HiSeq 2000. TCR beta CDR3 regions were amplified from RNA transcripts. For the first round of RT-PCR on the TCR CDR3, the HTBI primer set was used together with the Qiagen OneStep RT-PCR kit. TCRdb reprocessing: public reads trimmed at Q25 with fastp, clones called with MiXCR, in-frame beta chains kept. Identical CDR3 proteins give one entry, which carries the most common genes and DNA. Here the sample has about 350,000 distinct CDR3 sequences; about 18% occur a single time. The ten biggest clones cover approximately 33% of the sample. Sequences were obtained from blood. The receptor set was obtained from a woman in her thirties with Graves' hyperthyroidism that later progressed to Graves' ophthalmopathy.

In its sample, this clonotype was seen a few times. This chain uses TRBV29-1 with TRBJ2-1; 7 positions match TRBD1. The CDR3 is 13 residues long. CDR1 SQVTM and CDR2 ANQGSEA come from the germline V gene. V was pared by 3 bases and J by 4 bases, with 3 bases of the junction left unmatched. CDR3 bases: TGCAGCGTTGACGACAGGGTTTACAATGAGCAGTTCTTC. Amino acids: CSVDDRVYNEQFF.

This clonotype was counted many times. The chain has TRBV2 and TRBJ1-2; D remains unclear. Looked up from germline, CDR1 is SNHLY and CDR2 is FYNNEI. The CDR3 is 12 residues long. The V gene lost 0 bases and the J gene lost 11 bases, with 10 bases spanning the gap. As DNA, the CDR3 is TGTGCCAGCAGTGAAGCCGTTCTGTGGTACACCTTC. Translating it yields CASSEAVLWYTF.

The genes are TRBV13 and TRBJ2-7, with D maybe TRBD2 (7 bases). Germline CDR1 reads PRHDT; CDR2 reads FYEKMQ (reference sequence). The CDR3 runs to 17 residues. With 0 bases removed from V and 1 base from J, the gap between germline ends came to 16 bases. DNA of the CDR3: TGTGCCAGCAGCTTAGGGGGGGGGCAGGTCCCGTCCTACGAGCAGTACTTC. Protein sequence: CASSLGGGQVPSYEQYF.

This clonotype was observed many times. The V and J genes are TRBV20-1 and TRBJ2-7, with D tentatively TRBD2 (5 bases). The germline V gene has CDR1 DFQATT and CDR2 SNEGSKA (reference sequence). V was shortened by 0 bases and J by 0 bases, with 15 bases between the two germline ends. The CDR3 covers 16 residues. The CDR3 DNA follows: TGCAGTGCTAGAGATACGTTAGGAGGCGTCTCCTACGAGCAGTACTTC. Its translation is CSARDTLGGVSYEQYF.

This chain uses TRBV27 with TRBJ1-4; D gene ambiguous. The germline CDR1 and CDR2 sequences are MNHEY and SMNVEV (reference sequence). The germline V and J ends were trimmed by 5 bases and 8 bases, with 12 bases remaining between them. The CDR3 totals 13 residues. CDR3 loop: CASSRERGEKLFF. As DNA, the CDR3 is TGTGCCAGCAGTCGGGAGAGAGGGGAAAAACTGTTTTTT.

This clonotype was detected many times. V is TRBV28 and J is TRBJ2-7; D remains ambiguous. The CDR3 consists of 14 residues. Germline-derived CDR1 and CDR2 are MDHEN and SYDVKM. Trimming cost V 6 bases and J 5 bases, with 17 bases left between them. The CDR3 nucleotides read TGTGCCAGCAGCCGTCCCTCGAATGGCAACGAGCAGTACTTC. Amino acids: CASSRPSNGNEQYF. Supplemented by reference TRBV28 and TRBJ2-7, the full variable domain reads DVKVTQSSRYLVKRTGEKVFLECVQDMDHENMFWYRQDPGLGLRLIYFSYDVKMKEKGDIPEGYSVSREKKERFSLILESASTNQTSMYLCASSRPSNGNEQYFGPGTRLTVT.

This clonotype was seen ten or more times. The chain carries TRBV6-2 or TRBV6-3 and TRBJ2-7, with TRBD2 identical over 10 bases. Germline V CDR1 and CDR2: MNHEY, SVGEGT. J gave up 5 bases and V 2 bases, and 12 bases lay outside the gene matches. The CDR3 runs 17 residues. The CDR3 coding sequence is TGTGCCAGCAGTTACGTTAGCGGGAGGCCTATTATCAACGAGCAGTACTTC. It is translated as CASSYVSGRPIINEQYF.

This clonotype has a count of ten or more. This chain connects TRBV29-1 to TRBJ2-1; D is perhaps TRBD2 (6 bases). Germline loops: CDR1 SQVTM, CDR2 ANQGSEA. V dropped 0 bases and J dropped 8 bases, with 11 bases sitting between them. This CDR3 is built from 13 residues. CDR3 DNA: TGCAGCGTTGAAGAATGGAGGGTAGATGAGCAGTTCTTC. Amino acids: CSVEEWRVDEQFF.

This chain uses TRBV9 with TRBJ1-1, with unresolved D. CDR1 and CDR2 (germline): SGDLS, YYNGEE. V lost 0 bases and J 5 bases, leaving 8 bases between the germline ends. The CDR3 covers 13 residues. The DNA of the CDR3 is TGTGCCAGCAGCGTAGGAGTTTGGACTGAAGCTTTCTTT. Its protein is CASSVGVWTEAFF. Full variable domain (outside the CDR3, taken from reference TRBV9 and TRBJ1-1): DSGVTQTPKHLITATGQRVTLRCSPRSGDLSVYWYQQSLDQGLQFLIQYYNGEERAKGNILERFSAQQFPDLHSELNLSSLELGDSALYFCASSVGVWTEAFFGQGTRLTVV.

This clonotype was counted at least ten times. The V and J genes are TRBV6-2 or TRBV6-3 and TRBJ1-1; perhaps TRBD1 as D (6 bases). The CDR3 runs to 13 residues. CDR1 is MNHEY and CDR2 is SVGEGT in the germline V gene. The ends were cut back, 5 bases at V and 4 bases at J, with 11 bases in the middle. The CDR3 is CASSVTGFTEAFF. The CDR3 DNA sequence: TGTGCCAGCAGTGTTACAGGGTTCACTGAAGCTTTCTTT.

The rearrangement uses TRBV2 and TRBJ1-5; D ambiguous. The CDR3 sequence is 13 residues long. Germline V gene lookup returns CDR1 SNHLY and CDR2 FYNNEI. V dropped 6 bases and J dropped 4 bases, with 10 bases sitting between them. CDR3 amino acids: CASRVAGNQPQHF. CDR3 coding DNA: TGTGCCAGCAGGGTGGCAGGTAATCAGCCCCAGCATTTT.

This clonotype was observed many times. The chain carries TRBV6-1 and TRBJ2-7; 11 bases fit TRBD1. V was pared by 6 bases and J by 1 base, with 2 bases of the junction left unmatched. The CDR3 has 14 amino acids. Germline V gene data show CDR1 as MNHNS and CDR2 as SASEGT. CDR3 DNA: TGTGCCAGCAGCGGACAGGGGGCATCCTACGAGCAGTACTTC. This codes for CASSGQGASYEQYF.

The chain carries TRBV4-1 and TRBJ2-7; 9 nucleotides line up with TRBD1. The trim removed 0 bases at V and 4 bases at J, leaving 13 bases unmatched. Germline V CDR1 and CDR2: MGHRA, YSYEKL. CDR3 size: 18 residues. CDR3 bases: TGCGCCAGCAGCCAAGATAATGTAGACGGACAGGGGTGGTACGAGCAGTACTTC. Translated, it gives CASSQDNVDGQGWYEQYF.

Regarding this clonotype: With a much larger clone just one base away, this may be a read error. J is TRBJ2-2 and V is TRBV6-1; 7 bases fit TRBD2. The germline V gene encodes CDR1 MNHNS and CDR2 SASEGT. The CDR3 sequence is 14 residues long. The CDR3 region has the DNA TGTGCCAGCAGTGAGGGGGGGTTCGGCGGGGGGCTGTTTTTT. This codes for CASSEGGFGGGLFF.

Many counts were recorded for this clonotype. This chain links TRBV6-1 with TRBJ2-7; 7 positions match TRBD2. Germline-derived CDR1 and CDR2 are MNHNS and SASEGT. V shed 4 bases, J shed 4 bases, and the junction held 4 bases outside the gene matches. The CDR3 sequence is 13 residues long. The CDR3 DNA sequence: TGTGCCAGCAGTGGGTCAGCGGGGTACGAGCAGTACTTC. This codes for CASSGSAGYEQYF.

The V gene is TRBV2, the J gene TRBJ2-7, with 8 nucleotides matching TRBD2. The trim removed 3 bases at V and 6 bases at J, leaving 13 bases unmatched. CDR3 length: 16 amino acids. The V gene's germline CDR1 is SNHLY and CDR2 FYNNEI. In DNA form, the CDR3 reads TGTGCCAGCAGTGATCTTGAGGAGCGGGAGCCTCCCGAGCAGTACTTC. Residues: CASSDLEEREPPEQYF.

This clonotype appeared a few times. The V and J genes are TRBV5-6 and TRBJ2-2; D possibly corresponds to TRBD1 (5 bases). The germline V gene has CDR1 SGHDT and CDR2 YYEEEE. The V and J ends lost 4 bases and 4 bases respectively, with 17 bases between them. This CDR3 spans 16 amino acids. CDR3: CASSLARALGTGELFF. Here the CDR3 DNA reads TGTGCCAGCAGCCTTGCCAGGGCCTTGGGCACCGGGGAGCTGTTTTTT.

This clonotype occurred a few times. The rearrangement links TRBV6-2 or TRBV6-3 to TRBJ1-2; maybe TRBD1 (5 bases). V was pared by 4 bases and J by 2 bases, with 14 bases between. Germline CDR1 is MNHEY and CDR2 is SVGEGT. The CDR3 runs 15 residues. Written as DNA, the CDR3 is TGTGCCAGCAGTTTCAAGGGGATATGGAACTATGGCTACACCTTC. Protein: CASSFKGIWNYGYTF.

The V and J genes are TRBV20-1 and TRBJ1-1; 8 bases fit TRBD1. V shed 4 bases, J shed 3 bases, and the junction held 10 bases outside the gene matches. The germline V gene encodes CDR1 DFQATT and CDR2 SNEGSKA (reference sequence). The CDR3 runs to 15 residues. The CDR3 region has the DNA TGCAGTGCTACCACTCGACAGGGGTGGGACACTGAAGCTTTCTTT. Amino acids: CSATTRQGWDTEAFF.

This clonotype has only a few counts. The CDR3 region has the DNA TGCAGCGTTGAATTGCCTAGCGGCCCTTACGAGCAGTACTTC. This sequence encodes CSVELPSGPYEQYF. The chain combines TRBV29-1 with TRBJ2-7, with 7 positions matching TRBD2. The CDR3 contains 14 residues. V gave up 2 bases and J gave up 4 bases; unmatched junction bases: 8. CDR1 is SQVTM, CDR2 ANQGSEA, per germline.

This clonotype appeared many times. This chain connects TRBV2 to TRBJ2-1, with TRBD1 matching 7 bases. The length of the CDR3 is 15 residues. The J segment lost 4 bases and the V segment lost 7 bases, leaving 10 bases of the junction unmatched. CDR1 and CDR2 (germline): SNHLY, FYNNEI. The CDR3 spells CASMITGTEYNEQFF. The CDR3 coding sequence is TGTGCCAGCATGATTACCGGGACAGAATACAATGAGCAGTTCTTC.